The 28 T cell receptor beta chains below all came from one sample that was sequenced in a study of blood T cell repertoires in COVID-19. Libraries were prepared by immunoSEQ multiplex PCR; TCRdb keeps only in-frame clonotypes and omits some of them. The table shows about 69,000 clones, with around 93% occurring only once. Sequenced material: peripheral blood. The receptor set was obtained from an older woman with active COVID-19.

The chain is built from TRBV18 and TRBJ2-5; 8 bases line up with TRBD2. Germline CDR1 is KGHSH and CDR2 is LQKENI. CDR3 size: 15 residues. Unmatched junction bases numbered 3, after V lost 1 base and J lost 2 bases. As DNA, the CDR3 is TGTGCCAGCTCACCACACGCGGGAGGACAAGAGACCCAGTACTTC. Residues: CASSPHAGGQETQYF.

The chain uses TRBV28 and TRBJ2-5; the match to TRBD2 covers 8 bases. CDR1 and CDR2 (germline): MDHEN, SYDVKM. CDR3 length: 15 residues. After removal of 6 bases from V and 2 bases from J, the junction contained 8 bases not matched to a gene. DNA of the CDR3: TGTGCCAGCAGAACGGGGGGGAGACCTCAAGAGACCCAGTACTTC. Residues: CASRTGGRPQETQYF.

In its sample, this clone was seen a few times. The chain carries TRBV2 and TRBJ2-1; TRBD2 agrees at 9 bases. From germline, CDR1 is SNHLY and CDR2 FYNNEI. The CDR3 length is 13 residues. With 6 bases clipped from V and 12 bases from J, the junction kept 9 bases outside the gene matches. CDR3 sequence (DNA): TGTGCCAGCAGGGTAACTAGCGGGTTGGGGCAGTTCTTC. It specifies CASRVTSGLGQFF. Supplemented by reference TRBV2 and TRBJ2-1, the full variable domain reads EPEVTQTPSHQVTQMGQEVILRCVPISNHLYFYWYRQILGQKVEFLVSFYNNEISEKSEIFDDQFSVERPDGSNFTLKIRSTKLEDSAMYFCASRVTSGLGQFFGPGTRLTVL.

The chain has TRBV10-2 and TRBJ2-2; 7 bases agree with TRBD1. The CDR3 has 14 residues. Germline V gene data show CDR1 as WSHSY and CDR2 as SAAADI. V lost 4 bases and J lost 3; bases outside the gene matches: 2. The CDR3 loop reads CASSGQGDTGELFF. CDR3 DNA: TGCGCCAGCAGTGGTCAGGGGGACACCGGGGAGCTGTTTTTT.

The chain has TRBV5-1 and TRBJ2-1; 7 bases fit TRBD2. CDR3 length: 16 amino acids. With V trimmed by 4 bases and J by 2 bases, 9 bases remained unmatched. CDR1 is SGHRS, CDR2 YFSETQ, per germline. CDR3 in amino acids: CASSLGGTGTYNEQFF. The CDR3 DNA reads as TGCGCCAGCAGCCTCGGGGGGACGGGAACCTACAATGAGCAGTTCTTC.

The rearrangement uses TRBV5-5 and TRBJ2-3; 10 bases match TRBD1. CDR1 and CDR2 from the germline V gene are SGHKS and YYEKEE (reference sequence). CDR3 length: 18 residues. V lost 0 bases and J lost 6; bases outside the gene matches: 13. The CDR3 DNA reads TGTGCCAGCAGCTTGGCGCCCTTTCCGGACAGGGGGGCGGATACGCAGTATTTT. It specifies CASSLAPFPDRGADTQYF. The full variable domain, completed using reference TRBV5-5 and TRBJ2-3, is DAGVTQSPTHLIKTRGQQVTLRCSPISGHKSVSWYQQVLGQGPQFIFQYYEKEERGRGNFPDRFSARQFPNYSSELNVNALLLGDSALYLCASSLAPFPDRGADTQYFGPGTRLTVL.

V gene TRBV11-2 combines with J gene TRBJ2-1; 8 bases fit TRBD2. The J segment lost 5 bases and the V segment lost 3 bases, leaving 9 bases of the junction unmatched. The CDR3 consists of 16 residues. The V gene's germline CDR1 is SGHAT and CDR2 FQNNGV. The DNA for the CDR3 is TGTGCCAGCAGCTTCTTACGAGCGGGAGTAAACAATGAGCAGTTCTTC. Residues: CASSFLRAGVNNEQFF.

The chain has TRBV7-9 and TRBJ1-2, with unresolved D. Per the germline V gene, CDR1 is SEHNR and CDR2 is FQNEAQ (reference sequence). This CDR3 comprises 13 residues. Between the trimmed V and J ends, which lost 5 bases and 2 bases, there was a span of 9 bases. The CDR3 region has the DNA TGTGCCAGCAGCCCTGACGGGAACTATGGCTACACCTTC. The encoded protein is CASSPDGNYGYTF.

The chain uses TRBV25-1 and TRBJ2-1, with D perhaps TRBD2 (6 bases). Germline-derived CDR1 and CDR2 are MGHDK and SYGVNS. The CDR3 covers 15 residues. V shed 6 bases and J shed 5 bases, with 17 bases lying between them. The CDR3 DNA is TGTGCCAGCAGGCAGGGCTGGGGAGGTGACAATGAGCAGTTCTTC. Protein product: CASRQGWGGDNEQFF.

J is TRBJ2-7 and V is TRBV5-5; 7 nucleotides match TRBD2. Germline CDR1 is SGHKS and CDR2 is YYEKEE (reference sequence). This CDR3 region has 15 residues. Trimming cost V 0 bases and J 9 bases; bases outside gene matches: 12. In nucleotides, the CDR3 is TGTGCCAGCAGCTTGGTGGGGGGGACGCAACAGACGCAGTACTTC. Protein sequence: CASSLVGGTQQTQYF. The complete variable domain, with remaining parts taken from reference TRBV5-5 and TRBJ2-7, reads DAGVTQSPTHLIKTRGQQVTLRCSPISGHKSVSWYQQVLGQGPQFIFQYYEKEERGRGNFPDRFSARQFPNYSSELNVNALLLGDSALYLCASSLVGGTQQTQYFGPGTRLTVT.

The rearrangement joins TRBV5-6 to TRBJ1-4, with 7 bases that match TRBD1. This CDR3 is built from 15 residues. V shed 2 bases and J 7 bases; nucleotides not matched to a gene: 8. Germline-derived CDR1 and CDR2 are SGHDT and YYEEEE. CDR3 region: CASSFYDRAFEKLFF. In DNA form, the CDR3 reads TGTGCCAGCAGCTTCTATGACAGGGCGTTTGAAAAACTGTTTTTT.

DNA of the CDR3: TGTGCCAGCAGCCCCCGACAGGCGAACTCTGGAAACACCATATATTTT. This encodes CASSPRQANSGNTIYF. The chain carries TRBV3-1 (or the pseudogene TRBV3-2) and TRBJ1-3; tentatively, D is TRBD1 (6 bases). The CDR3 contains 16 residues. The germline V gene encodes CDR1 LGHDT and CDR2 YNNKEL (reference sequence). Deletions cut 4 bases from V and 0 bases from J, with 13 bases between.

The chain uses TRBV10-3 and TRBJ1-3; D is perhaps TRBD1 (5 bases). Looked up from germline, CDR1 is ENHRY and CDR2 is SYGVKD. This CDR3 comprises 20 residues. Trimming took off 7 bases at V and 0 bases at J, with 28 bases between the two ends. As DNA, the CDR3 is TGTGCCATCAATTCGGATCCTTGGGCAGTGCGGGGGAGCTCTGGAAACACCATATATTTT. Protein sequence: CAINSDPWAVRGSSGNTIYF.

This clone was picked up one time. This chain uses TRBV11-2 with TRBJ2-2, with D unresolved. The ends were cut back, 0 bases at V and 6 bases at J, with 5 bases in the middle. The CDR3 has 13 residues. Germline lookup yields CDR1 SGHAT and CDR2 FQNNGV. The CDR3 is CASSLDYAGELFF. In DNA, the CDR3 is TGTGCCAGCAGCTTAGACTACGCCGGGGAGCTGTTTTTT.

The chain links TRBV5-5 to TRBJ2-7; 11 positions agree with TRBD2. The CDR3 runs 15 residues. Trimming removed 4 bases from V and 1 base from J; junction bases left unmatched: 4. CDR1 and CDR2 (germline): SGHKS, YYEKEE (reference sequence). The CDR3 spells CASSLTSGGSYEQYF. DNA of the CDR3: TGTGCCAGCAGCCTCACTAGCGGGGGTTCCTACGAGCAGTACTTC.

CDR3 in DNA: TGCGCCAGCTCAGACAGGGGCCGCACGACAGATACGCAGTATTTT. This translates into CASSDRGRTTDTQYF. The genes are TRBV5-1 and TRBJ2-3; 8 nucleotides align to TRBD1. Germline CDR1 reads SGHRS; CDR2 reads YFSETQ. V trimming: 7 bases; J trimming: 3 bases; junction bases outside the gene matches: 10. The CDR3 has 15 residues.

The chain combines TRBV13 with TRBJ2-3; D might be TRBD1 (5 bases). Trimming shortened V by 3 bases and J by 2 bases, and 15 bases separated the two germline ends. This CDR3 region has 16 residues. From germline, CDR1 is PRHDT and CDR2 FYEKMQ (reference sequence). The CDR3, as DNA: TGTGCCAGCAGCTTCTTCAGGGAAACGAACACAGATACGCAGTATTTT. Amino acid sequence: CASSFFRETNTDTQYF.

This chain uses TRBV5-8 with TRBJ1-6; 8 nucleotides match TRBD1. The CDR3 covers 15 residues. J was trimmed by 11 bases and V by 2 bases; bases with no gene match: 9. Germline assignment: CDR1 SGHTS and CDR2 YDEGEE. In nucleotides, the CDR3 is TGTGCCAGCAGCTTCCGACAGGGGACTGGTGCACCCCTCCACTTT. Amino acid sequence: CASSFRQGTGAPLHF.

The table lists this clone with a few counts. The sample has other DNA sequences that encode this CDR3 too. CDR3 DNA sequence: TGCGCCAGCAGCCAAGATGGGGGAGGGGGAGCTGGGGCCAACGTCCTGACTTTC. Its protein product is CASSQDGGGGAGANVLTF. The gene calls are TRBV4-1 and TRBJ2-6, with a weak D call TRBD2 (7 bases). Germline CDR1 MGHRA, CDR2 YSYEKL. The V end lost 0 bases, the J end lost 2 bases, and 14 bases lay between the germline ends. The CDR3 has 18 residues.

This chain joins TRBV5-1 and TRBJ2-5; 7 bases match TRBD2. Trimming took 0 bases from V and 4 from J; bases not matched to a gene: 3. The CDR3 is 14 residues long. Germline assignment: CDR1 SGHRS and CDR2 YFSETQ. CDR3 DNA sequence: TGCGCCAGCAGCTTGGCCAGGGAGGGAGAGACCCAGTACTTC. Protein product: CASSLAREGETQYF.

The chain combines TRBV9 with TRBJ2-5, with a weak D call TRBD1 (6 bases). V shed 0 bases and J shed 6 bases, with 9 bases lying between them. Germline loops: CDR1 SGDLS, CDR2 YYNGEE. The CDR3 totals 13 residues. CDR3 sequence (DNA): TGTGCCAGCAGCGTAGAGGGGGAAAAGACCCAGTACTTC. Translating it yields CASSVEGEKTQYF.

This sequence joins TRBV6-5 and TRBJ2-5; TRBD2 matches 14 bases. This CDR3 contains 15 residues. CDR1 and CDR2 from the germline V gene are MNHEY and SVGAGI. The V segment lost 5 bases and the J segment 4 bases; nucleotides outside the gene matches: 3. CDR3 nucleotide sequence: TGTGCCAGCAGTAAGGGGACTAGCGGGAGAGAGACCCAGTACTTC. Protein: CASSKGTSGRETQYF.

The chain combines TRBV14 with TRBJ2-5; D uncertain. CDR1 is SGHDN, CDR2 FVKESK, per germline. The CDR3 consists of 14 residues. Trimming removed 0 bases at V and 0 bases at J, with 5 bases between. The CDR3 here is CASSQDGNQETQYF. In DNA, the CDR3 is TGTGCCAGCAGCCAAGATGGCAACCAAGAGACCCAGTACTTC.

The J gene is TRBJ2-5, the V gene TRBV10-1; 7 bases line up with TRBD1. V gave up 3 bases and J gave up 6 bases; unmatched junction bases: 7. This CDR3 has 14 amino acids. The V gene's germline CDR1 is WNHNN and CDR2 SYGVQD (reference sequence). The DNA for the CDR3 is TGCGCCAGCAGTGACAAGGGGGCCGTGAAGACCCAGTACTTC. Its protein is CASSDKGAVKTQYF.

This clone was picked up one time. The rearrangement uses TRBV19 and TRBJ1-5, with D possibly TRBD1 on 6 matching bases. The CDR3 loop spans 17 amino acids. The V end was cut by 4 bases, the J end by 1 base, with 17 bases between. Germline CDR1 is LNHDA and CDR2 is SQIVND (reference sequence). CDR3 protein: CASSNTLYRESNQPQHF. CDR3 DNA sequence: TGTGCCAGTAGTAACACCTTATACAGGGAAAGCAATCAGCCCCAGCATTTT.

V is TRBV29-1 and J is TRBJ2-7; TRBD1 aligns across 8 bases. The CDR3 loop spans 13 amino acids. V shed 7 bases, J shed 5 bases, and the junction held 10 bases outside the gene matches. CDR1 and CDR2 from the germline V gene are SQVTM and ANQGSEA. The CDR3 nucleotides read TGCAGCGCTCGACAGGGGACTGGGCACGAGCAGTACTTC. The encoded protein is CSARQGTGHEQYF.

In nucleotides, the CDR3 is TGTGCCTGGAGGTCAAAGGGGAATTGGAATTCACCCCTCCACTTT. Translated, it gives CAWRSKGNWNSPLHF. The V gene is TRBV30, the J gene TRBJ1-6; tentative D call: TRBD1 (5 bases). Germline CDR1 is GTSNPN and CDR2 is SVGIG (reference sequence). V was shortened by 3 bases and J by 7 bases, with 16 bases between the two germline ends. This CDR3 spans 15 amino acids.

The chain is built from TRBV7-2 and TRBJ2-3; no firm D call. The CDR3 extends over 17 amino acids. Trimming took 8 bases from V and 1 from J, leaving 22 bases between them. Germline CDR1 is SGHTA and CDR2 is FQGNSA. The CDR3 is CASSSLRLVWGTDTQYF. DNA for the CDR3: TGTGCCAGCTCTTCCTTGCGGCTTGTGTGGGGCACAGATACGCAGTATTTT.